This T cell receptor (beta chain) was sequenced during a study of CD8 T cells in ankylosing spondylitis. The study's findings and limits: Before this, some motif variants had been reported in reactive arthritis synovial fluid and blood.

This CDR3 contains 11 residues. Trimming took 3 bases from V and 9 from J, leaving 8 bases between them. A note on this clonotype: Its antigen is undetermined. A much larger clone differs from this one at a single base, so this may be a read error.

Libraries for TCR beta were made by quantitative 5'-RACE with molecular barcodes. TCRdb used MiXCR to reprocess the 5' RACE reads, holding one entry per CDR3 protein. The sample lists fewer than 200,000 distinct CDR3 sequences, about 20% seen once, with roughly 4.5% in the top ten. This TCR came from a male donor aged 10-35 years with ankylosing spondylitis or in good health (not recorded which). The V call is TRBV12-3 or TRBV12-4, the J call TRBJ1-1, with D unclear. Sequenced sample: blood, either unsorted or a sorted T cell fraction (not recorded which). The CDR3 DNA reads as TGTGCCAGCAGTTTTAATCATAAAGCTTTCTTT. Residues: CASSFNHKAFF.